The 16 T cell receptor beta chains in this list originate from one sample, sequenced in a study of regulatory T cells in long-lasting Graves disease. Specified time point: newly diagnosed GD, antithyroid drugs for less than 3 months. There was RNA extracted from PBMCs, and the TCR library was made from it. The authors built TCR beta libraries using iRepertoire HTBI primers and Arm-PCR of CDR3 regions. TCRdb re-analysed the multiplex PCR reads in MiXCR, keeping a single row per CDR3 protein. The sample lists a few hundred thousand distinct CDR3 sequences; under 20% were seen once. These data were also reused for a study on T cells in Graves' hyperthyroidism and ophthalmopathy.

The sequences come from peripheral blood mononuclear cells (PBMCs), collected at new diagnosis, from a patient treated with antithyroid drugs. These receptors came from a woman aged 25-40 years with Graves disease.

This clonotype appeared many times. The rearrangement links TRBV7-2 to TRBJ2-3; 8 bases match TRBD2. Germline-derived CDR1 and CDR2 are SGHTA and FQGNSA. This CDR3 region has 16 residues. Trimming took 5 bases from V and 8 from J; bases not matched to a gene: 15. CDR3 region: CASSHAVTGGQGTQYF. CDR3 nucleotide sequence: TGTGCCAGCAGCCATGCCGTCACGGGGGGGCAGGGTACGCAGTATTTT. The whole variable domain, filled in from reference TRBV7-2 and TRBJ2-3, reads GAGVSQSPSNKVTEKGKDVELRCDPISGHTALYWYRQSLGQGLEFLIYFQGNSAPDKSGLPSDRFSAERTGGSVSTLTIQRTQQEDSAVYLCASSHAVTGGQGTQYFGPGTRLTVL.

This clonotype was picked up many times. A junction end diverges from the germline sequence, so it may reflect a read error. CDR3 sequence reads: CASSLRWGQTKIYEQFF. Here the CDR3 DNA reads TGCGCCAGCAGCCTGCGGTGGGGACAAACAAAGATCTATGAGCAGTTCTTC. The genes are TRBV7-9 and TRBJ2-1, with a weak D call TRBD1 (6 bases). The CDR3 loop spans 17 amino acids. Germline values: CDR1 SEHNR, CDR2 FQNEAQ (reference sequence).

This clonotype was observed a handful of times. The chain joins TRBV5-8 to TRBJ2-5; no clear D. The CDR3 loop spans 13 amino acids. The germline V gene has CDR1 SGHTS and CDR2 YDEGEE. The V and J ends lost 1 base and 2 bases respectively, with 6 bases between them. The CDR3 is CASSLRQQETQYF. CDR3 in DNA: TGTGCCAGCAGCTTGCGCCAGCAAGAGACCCAGTACTTC.

This clonotype came up many times. This chain uses TRBV7-8 with TRBJ1-2; no firm D call. The CDR3 runs to 13 residues. Germline values: CDR1 SGHVS, CDR2 FQNEAQ. Trimming cost V 1 base and J 4 bases, with 7 bases left between them. CDR3 sequence reads: CASSLGLGYGYTF. DNA for the CDR3: TGTGCCAGCAGCTTAGGGTTAGGCTATGGCTACACCTTC.

This clonotype was counted at least ten times. The rearrangement uses TRBV7-3 and TRBJ2-2; TRBD1 might be the D (5 bases). This CDR3 has 15 amino acids. From germline, CDR1 is SGHTA and CDR2 FQGTGA. V was cut by 5 bases and J by 5 bases, with 15 bases left in between. This CDR3 reads CASSDSGPGTGELFF. The CDR3 DNA reads as TGTGCCAGCAGCGATTCAGGGCCTGGGACCGGGGAGCTGTTTTTT.

This clonotype occurred many times. V is TRBV3-1 and J is TRBJ1-6, with D possibly TRBD1 on 5 matching bases. Looked up from germline, CDR1 is LGHDT and CDR2 is YNNKEL (reference sequence). V was cut by 1 base and J by 8 bases, with 12 bases left in between. The CDR3 spans 15 residues. For the CDR3, the DNA is TGTGCCAGCAGCCAAGGAGGGGACGTCGATTCACCCCTCCACTTT. It is translated as CASSQGGDVDSPLHF. Supplemented by reference TRBV3-1 and TRBJ1-6, the full variable domain reads DTAVSQTPKYLVTQMGNDKSIKCEQNLGHDTMYWYKQDSKKFLKIMFSYNNKELIINETVPNRFSPKSPDKAHLNLHINSLELGDSAVYFCASSQGGDVDSPLHFGNGTRLTVT.

Only a few counts were recorded for this clonotype. This chain links TRBV3-1 with TRBJ2-7, with D possibly matching TRBD1 (7 bases). The V and J ends lost 6 bases and 3 bases respectively, with 18 bases between them. In germline, CDR1 is LGHDT, CDR2 YNNKEL (reference sequence). The CDR3 length is 15 residues. The CDR3 loop reads CASSDRQGGYYEQYF. The CDR3 bases are TGTGCCAGCAGTGATAGACAGGGAGGTTACTACGAGCAGTACTTC.

Ten or more counts support this clonotype. The chain's CDR3 is CASSQDRGTSGPDTQYF. DNA for the CDR3: TGCGCCAGCAGCCAAGATCGGGGGACTAGCGGCCCCGATACGCAGTATTTT. The genes are TRBV4-3 and TRBJ2-3; 11 positions match TRBD2. This CDR3 has 17 amino acids. Germline lookup yields CDR1 LGHNA and CDR2 YSLEER. Unmatched junction bases numbered 8, after V lost 0 bases and J lost 6 bases.

The V gene is TRBV27, the J gene TRBJ2-1; 9 bases line up with TRBD2. Germline V gives CDR1 MNHEY, CDR2 SMNVEV (reference sequence). V gave up 3 bases and J gave up 10 bases; unmatched junction bases: 7. The CDR3 covers 14 residues. The CDR3, as DNA: TGTGCCAGCAGTTTTTTAGCGGGGGTCAGCGAGCAGTTCTTC. Translation: CASSFLAGVSEQFF.

The table lists this clonotype with many counts. The J gene is TRBJ1-2, the V gene TRBV27; possible D gene TRBD1, 6 bases. The CDR3 sequence is 13 residues long. Germline CDR1 MNHEY, CDR2 SMNVEV (reference sequence). V dropped 3 bases and J dropped 3 bases, with 8 bases sitting between them. The CDR3: CASSLDSDYGYTF. CDR3 nucleotides: TGTGCCAGCAGTTTGGACAGTGACTATGGCTACACCTTC.

This clonotype was seen repeatedly, ten times or more. The chain couples TRBV20-1 to TRBJ2-7; the D gene is possibly TRBD2 (6 bases). The CDR3 contains 16 residues. V shed 2 bases and J shed 5 bases, with 22 bases lying between them. Germline V gene sequence: CDR1 DFQATT, CDR2 SNEGSKA (reference sequence). The CDR3 here is CSARNLRTASGDEQYF. As DNA, the CDR3 is TGCAGTGCTAGAAATCTCAGGACCGCCTCGGGGGACGAGCAGTACTTC.

In this sample, this clonotype turned up once. Possible read error: a much larger clone is one base away. This rearrangement joins TRBV6-2 or TRBV6-3 to TRBJ2-4, with D perhaps matching TRBD1 (5 bases). Germline CDR1 MNHEY, CDR2 SVGEGT. The CDR3 runs to 16 residues. The CDR3 region is CAGRPRMGLGKNIQYF. The CDR3, as DNA: TGTGCCGGCAGGCCCAGGATGGGGCTCGGCAAAAACATTCAGTACTTC.

This clonotype was seen repeatedly, ten times or more. The chain combines TRBV18 with TRBJ1-2; D is possibly TRBD1 (5 bases). The CDR3 totals 14 residues. V lost 6 bases and J lost 2, with 13 bases in between. CDR1 is KGHSH and CDR2 is LQKENI in the germline V gene. CDR3 DNA sequence: TGTGCCAGCTCCGCGTGGGGCGAGAACTATGGCTACACCTTC. Amino acid sequence: CASSAWGENYGYTF. Filled out from reference TRBV18 and TRBJ1-2, the complete variable domain reads NAGVMQNPRHLVRRRGQEARLRCSPMKGHSHVYWYRQLPEEGLKFMVYLQKENIIDESGMPKERFSAEFPKEGPSILRIQQVVRGDSAAYFCASSAWGENYGYTFGSGTRLTVV.

This clonotype was seen ten or more times. The chain has TRBV9 and TRBJ2-2; D call uncertain. Germline-derived CDR1 and CDR2 are SGDLS and YYNGEE. This CDR3 is 12 amino acids long. The ends were cut back, 2 bases at V and 3 bases at J, with 2 bases in the middle. The CDR3 DNA reads TGTGCCAGCAGCGTCTACACCGGGGAGCTGTTTTTT. Protein sequence: CASSVYTGELFF. The variable domain in full, completed from reference TRBV9 and TRBJ2-2, reads DSGVTQTPKHLITATGQRVTLRCSPRSGDLSVYWYQQSLDQGLQFLIQYYNGEERAKGNILERFSAQQFPDLHSELNLSSLELGDSALYFCASSVYTGELFFGEGSRLTVL.

With respect to this clonotype: The junction and the germline gene differ at one end; a read error may be behind it. This chain joins TRBV5-4 and TRBJ1-2; 7 bases are shared with TRBD1. The CDR3 runs 17 residues. In germline, CDR1 is SGHNT, CDR2 YYREEE (reference sequence). CDR3 in amino acids: CTSSWTPGTAGTMGYTF. CDR3 DNA sequence: TGTACCAGCAGCTGGACCCCGGGGACAGCGGGAACTATGGGCTACACCTTC. Filled out from reference TRBV5-4 and TRBJ1-2, the complete variable domain reads ETGVTQSPTHLIKTRGQQVTLRCSSQSGHNTVSWYQQALGQGPQFIFQYYREEENGRGNFPPRFSGLQFPNYSSELNVNALELDDSALYLCTSSWTPGTAGTMGYTFGSGTRLTVV.

This clonotype showed up many times. This chain links TRBV20-1 with TRBJ2-2, with 9 bases identical to TRBD1. This CDR3 is built from 15 residues. Trimming cost V 4 bases and J 2 bases; bases outside gene matches: 5. The germline V gene encodes CDR1 DFQATT and CDR2 SNEGSKA (reference sequence). The CDR3 is CSATLQGANTGELFF. The CDR3 nucleotides are TGCAGTGCTACTTTACAGGGGGCTAACACCGGGGAGCTGTTTTTT.